This T cell receptor (beta chain) was identified in a study of blood T cells in healthy people across ages. The overall study: About one barcoded beta molecule was captured per two T cells (by template switching).

Germline trimming cut 1 base from V and 2 bases from J; bases unmatched to any gene: 7. This CDR3 has 17 amino acids. Germline loops: CDR1 ENHRY, CDR2 SYGVKD. Alongside a J-beta primer mix, a sample-barcoded 5' primer served in a second PCR lasting roughly 7 to 11 cycles. Sequencing of every sample gave 3 million or more CDR3-containing paired-end reads. TCRdb used MiXCR to reprocess the 5' RACE reads, holding one entry per CDR3 protein. The table has more than 650,000 distinct CDR3 sequences, less than 70% seen once; the top ten hold approximately 40%. This clonotype was observed a handful of times. V is TRBV10-3 and J is TRBJ2-3, with 9 nucleotides matching TRBD2. The clonotype was recovered from an elderly man in good health. The sample taken for sequencing was blood. Written as DNA, the CDR3 is TGTGCCATCAGTGAGTTCCGACTAGCGGAACCCACAGATACGCAGTATTTT. This sequence encodes CAISEFRLAEPTDTQYF.